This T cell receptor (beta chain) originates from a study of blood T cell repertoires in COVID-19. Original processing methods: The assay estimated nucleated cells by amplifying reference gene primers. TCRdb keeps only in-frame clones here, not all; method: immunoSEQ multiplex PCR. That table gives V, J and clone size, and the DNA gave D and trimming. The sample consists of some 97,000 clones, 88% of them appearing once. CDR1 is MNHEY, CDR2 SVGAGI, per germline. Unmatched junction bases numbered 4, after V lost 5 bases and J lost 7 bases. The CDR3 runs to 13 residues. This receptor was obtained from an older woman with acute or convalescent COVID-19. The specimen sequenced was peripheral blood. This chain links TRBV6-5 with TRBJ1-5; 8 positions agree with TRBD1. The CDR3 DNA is TGTGCCAGCAGTCCGACAGGGGTACAGCCCCAGCATTTT. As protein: CASSPTGVQPQHF.